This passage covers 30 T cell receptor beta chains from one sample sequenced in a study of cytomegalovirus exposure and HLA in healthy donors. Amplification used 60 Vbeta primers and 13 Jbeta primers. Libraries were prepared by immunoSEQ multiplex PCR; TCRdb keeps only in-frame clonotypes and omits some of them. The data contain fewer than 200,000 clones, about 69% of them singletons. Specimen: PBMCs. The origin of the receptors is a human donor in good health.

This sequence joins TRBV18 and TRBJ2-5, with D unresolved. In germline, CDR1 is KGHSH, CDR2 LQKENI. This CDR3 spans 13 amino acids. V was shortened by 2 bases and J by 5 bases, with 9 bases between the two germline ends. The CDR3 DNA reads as TGTGCCAGCTCACCAGGAGCTCGTGAGACCCAGTACTTC. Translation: CASSPGARETQYF. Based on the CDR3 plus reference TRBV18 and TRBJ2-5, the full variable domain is NAGVMQNPRHLVRRRGQEARLRCSPMKGHSHVYWYRQLPEEGLKFMVYLQKENIIDESGMPKERFSAEFPKEGPSILRIQQVVRGDSAAYFCASSPGARETQYFGPGTRLLVL.

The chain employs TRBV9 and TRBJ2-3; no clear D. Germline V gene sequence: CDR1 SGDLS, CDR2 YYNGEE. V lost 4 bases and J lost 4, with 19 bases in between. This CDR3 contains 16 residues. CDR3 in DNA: TGTGCCAGCAGCAAGAACGACGGGTTGCCAGCAGATACGCAGTATTTT. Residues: CASSKNDGLPADTQYF.

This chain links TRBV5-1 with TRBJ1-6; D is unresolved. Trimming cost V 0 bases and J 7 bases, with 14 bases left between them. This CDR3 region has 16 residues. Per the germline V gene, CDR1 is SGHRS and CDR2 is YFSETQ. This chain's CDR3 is CASSLEGRWGNSPLHF. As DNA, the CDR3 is TGCGCCAGCAGCTTGGAAGGGAGGTGGGGAAATTCACCCCTCCACTTT.

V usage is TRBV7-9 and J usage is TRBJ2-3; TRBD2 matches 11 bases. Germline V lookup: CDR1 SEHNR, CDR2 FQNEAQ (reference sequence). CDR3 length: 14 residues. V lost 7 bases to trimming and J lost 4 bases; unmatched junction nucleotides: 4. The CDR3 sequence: CASISGGAADTQYF. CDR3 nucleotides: TGTGCCAGCATTAGCGGGGGGGCAGCAGATACGCAGTATTTT.

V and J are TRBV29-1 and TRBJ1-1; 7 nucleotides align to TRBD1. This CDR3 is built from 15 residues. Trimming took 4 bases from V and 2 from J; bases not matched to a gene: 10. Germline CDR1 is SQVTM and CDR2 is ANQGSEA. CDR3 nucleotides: TGCAGCGTTGGTACTTTAGGGACAGCAAACACTGAAGCTTTCTTT. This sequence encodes CSVGTLGTANTEAFF.

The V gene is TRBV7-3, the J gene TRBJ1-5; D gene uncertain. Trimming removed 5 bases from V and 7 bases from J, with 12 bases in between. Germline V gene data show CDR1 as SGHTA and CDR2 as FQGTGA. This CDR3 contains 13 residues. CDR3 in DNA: TGTGCCAGCAGCCTGGGCCTCCACCAGCCCCAGCATTTT. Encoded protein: CASSLGLHQPQHF.

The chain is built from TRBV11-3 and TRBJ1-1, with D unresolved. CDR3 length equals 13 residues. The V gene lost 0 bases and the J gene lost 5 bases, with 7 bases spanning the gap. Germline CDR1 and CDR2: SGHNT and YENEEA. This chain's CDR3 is CASSLEQETEAFF. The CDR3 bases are TGTGCCAGCAGCTTAGAGCAGGAAACTGAAGCTTTCTTT.

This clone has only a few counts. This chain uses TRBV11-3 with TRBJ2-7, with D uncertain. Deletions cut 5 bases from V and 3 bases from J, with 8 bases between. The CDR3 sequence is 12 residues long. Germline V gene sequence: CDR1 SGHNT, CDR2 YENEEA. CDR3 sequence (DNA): TGTGCCAGCAGCCCAAACAGCTACGAGCAGTACTTC. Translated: CASSPNSYEQYF. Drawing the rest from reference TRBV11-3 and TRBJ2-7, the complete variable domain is EAGVVQSPRYKIIEKKQPVAFWCNPISGHNTLYWYLQNLGQGPELLIRYENEEAVDDSQLPKDRFSAERLKGVDSTLKIQPAELGDSAVYLCASSPNSYEQYFGPGTRLTVT.

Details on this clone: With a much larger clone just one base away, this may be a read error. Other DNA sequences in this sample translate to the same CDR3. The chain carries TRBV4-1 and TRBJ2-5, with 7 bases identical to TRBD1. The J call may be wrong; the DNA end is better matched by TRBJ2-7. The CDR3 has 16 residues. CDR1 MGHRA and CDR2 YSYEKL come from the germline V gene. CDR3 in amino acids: CASSQDPRDSAYEQYF. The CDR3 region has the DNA TGCGCCAGCAGCCAAGATCCTCGGGACAGTGCCTACGAGCAGTACTTC.

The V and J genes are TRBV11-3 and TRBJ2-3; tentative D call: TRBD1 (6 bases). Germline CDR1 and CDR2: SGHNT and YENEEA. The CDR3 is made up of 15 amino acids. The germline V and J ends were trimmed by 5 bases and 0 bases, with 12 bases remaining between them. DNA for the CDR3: TGTGCCAGCAGCCCTGGGGGCACTAGCACAGATACGCAGTATTTT. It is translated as CASSPGGTSTDTQYF.

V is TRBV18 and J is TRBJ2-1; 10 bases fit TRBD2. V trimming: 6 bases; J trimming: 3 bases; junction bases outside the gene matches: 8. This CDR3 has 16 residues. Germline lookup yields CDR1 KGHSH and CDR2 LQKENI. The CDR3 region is CASSSGTSDNYNEQFF. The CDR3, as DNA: TGTGCCAGCTCGTCCGGGACTAGCGATAACTACAATGAGCAGTTCTTC.

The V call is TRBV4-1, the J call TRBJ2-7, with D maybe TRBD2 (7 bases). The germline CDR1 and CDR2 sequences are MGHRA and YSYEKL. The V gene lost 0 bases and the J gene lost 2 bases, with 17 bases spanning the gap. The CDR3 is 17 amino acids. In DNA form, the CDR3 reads TGCGCCAGCAGCCAAGATGTGGGGGGGGCCCTAACCTACGAGCAGTACTTC. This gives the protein CASSQDVGGALTYEQYF.

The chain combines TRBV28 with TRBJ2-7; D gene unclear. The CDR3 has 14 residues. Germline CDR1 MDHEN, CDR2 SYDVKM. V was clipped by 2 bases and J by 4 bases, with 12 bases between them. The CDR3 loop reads CASSLVGSEYEQYF. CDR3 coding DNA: TGTGCCAGCAGTTTAGTGGGCAGTGAGTACGAGCAGTACTTC.

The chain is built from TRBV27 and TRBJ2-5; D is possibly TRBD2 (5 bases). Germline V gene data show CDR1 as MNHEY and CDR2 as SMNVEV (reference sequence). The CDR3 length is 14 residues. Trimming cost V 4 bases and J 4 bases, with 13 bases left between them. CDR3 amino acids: CASSWASQLETQYF. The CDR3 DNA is TGTGCCAGCAGTTGGGCTAGCCAACTAGAGACCCAGTACTTC.

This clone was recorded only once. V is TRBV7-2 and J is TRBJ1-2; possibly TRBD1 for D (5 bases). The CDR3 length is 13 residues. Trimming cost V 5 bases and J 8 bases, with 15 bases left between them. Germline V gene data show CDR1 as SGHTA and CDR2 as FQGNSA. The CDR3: CASSPRRGGGYTF. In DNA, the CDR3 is TGTGCCAGCAGCCCCAGGAGGGGCGGGGGCTACACCTTC.

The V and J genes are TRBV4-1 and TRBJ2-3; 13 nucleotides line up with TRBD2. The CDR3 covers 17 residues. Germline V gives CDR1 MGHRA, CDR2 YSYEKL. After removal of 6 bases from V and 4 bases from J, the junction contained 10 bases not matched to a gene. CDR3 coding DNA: TGCGCCAGCAGGAGCCTATTACTAGCGGGGGGGCCAGATACGCAGTATTTT. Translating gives CASRSLLLAGGPDTQYF.

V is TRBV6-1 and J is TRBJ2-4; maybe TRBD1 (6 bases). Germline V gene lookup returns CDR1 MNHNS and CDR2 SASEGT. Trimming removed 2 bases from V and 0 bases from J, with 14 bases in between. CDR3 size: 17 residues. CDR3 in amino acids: CASSERSDRLAKNIQYF. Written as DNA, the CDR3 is TGTGCCAGCAGTGAACGCTCGGACAGACTAGCCAAAAACATTCAGTACTTC.

CDR3 nucleotides: TGTGCCAGCAGCTTAGTCGGGGAGACCCAGTACTTC. Translated, it gives CASSLVGETQYF. The gene calls are TRBV7-9 and TRBJ2-5; D gene uncertain. The CDR3 sequence is 12 residues long. CDR1 is SEHNR, CDR2 FQNEAQ, per germline (reference sequence). Trimming pared 1 base from V and 5 bases from J, leaving 5 bases between.

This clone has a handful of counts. CDR3: CASSPGEVKNIQYF. In DNA, the CDR3 is TGTGCCAGCAGCCCCGGGGAAGTCAAAAACATTCAGTACTTC. The chain uses TRBV7-2 and TRBJ2-4; a possible D gene is TRBD2 (5 bases). V was pared by 5 bases and J by 3 bases, with 11 bases between. Germline values: CDR1 SGHTA, CDR2 FQGNSA. CDR3 length: 14 amino acids.

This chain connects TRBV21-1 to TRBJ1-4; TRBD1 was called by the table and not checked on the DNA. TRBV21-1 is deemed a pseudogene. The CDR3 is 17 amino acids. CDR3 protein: CASPPPTPRQGDEKLFF. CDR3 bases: TGTGCCAGCCCACCCCCGACCCCCAGACAGGGGGATGAAAAACTGTTTTTT.

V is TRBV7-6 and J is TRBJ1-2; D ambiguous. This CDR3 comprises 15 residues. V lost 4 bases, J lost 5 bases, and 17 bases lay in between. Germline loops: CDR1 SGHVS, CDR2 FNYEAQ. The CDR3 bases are TGTGCCAGCAGCTCCCCCGATACCGGGGTTTATGGCTACACCTTC. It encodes CASSSPDTGVYGYTF.

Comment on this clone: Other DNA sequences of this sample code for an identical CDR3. CDR3 residues: CSVERGQGADEQFF. CDR3 in DNA: TGCAGCGTTGAACGGGGACAGGGGGCTGATGAGCAGTTCTTC. The chain couples TRBV29-1 to TRBJ2-1; 12 positions match TRBD1. The trim removed 2 bases at V and 8 bases at J, leaving 4 bases unmatched. CDR3 length: 14 residues. Germline V CDR1 and CDR2: SQVTM, ANQGSEA.

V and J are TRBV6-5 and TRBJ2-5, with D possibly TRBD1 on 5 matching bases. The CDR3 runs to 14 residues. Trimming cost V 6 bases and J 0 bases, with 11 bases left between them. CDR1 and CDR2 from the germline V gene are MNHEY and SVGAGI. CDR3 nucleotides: TGTGCCAGCAGGCAGGGCCGATACCAAGAGACCCAGTACTTC. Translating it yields CASRQGRYQETQYF.

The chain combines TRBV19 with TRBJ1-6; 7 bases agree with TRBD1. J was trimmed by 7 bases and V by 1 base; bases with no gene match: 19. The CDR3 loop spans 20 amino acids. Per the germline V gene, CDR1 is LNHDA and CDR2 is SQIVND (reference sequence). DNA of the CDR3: TGTGCCAGTAGTATAGGTCAACGGGGCCACTTCTCCAGGGGGAATTCACCCCTCCACTTT. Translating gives CASSIGQRGHFSRGNSPLHF.

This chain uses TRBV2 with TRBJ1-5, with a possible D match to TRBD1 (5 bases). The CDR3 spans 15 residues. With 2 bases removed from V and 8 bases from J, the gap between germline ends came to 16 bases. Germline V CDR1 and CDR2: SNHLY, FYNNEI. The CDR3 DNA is TGTGCCAGCAGTGAATATGCGGGGTCGGGGGAGCCCCAGCATTTT. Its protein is CASSEYAGSGEPQHF. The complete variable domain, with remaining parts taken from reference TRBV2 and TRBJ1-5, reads EPEVTQTPSHQVTQMGQEVILRCVPISNHLYFYWYRQILGQKVEFLVSFYNNEISEKSEIFDDQFSVERPDGSNFTLKIRSTKLEDSAMYFCASSEYAGSGEPQHFGDGTRLSIL.

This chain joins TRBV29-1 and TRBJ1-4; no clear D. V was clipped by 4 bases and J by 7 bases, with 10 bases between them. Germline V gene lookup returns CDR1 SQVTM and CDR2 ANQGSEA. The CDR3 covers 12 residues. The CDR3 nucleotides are TGCAGCGTTGTACTCGAGGGTGAAAAACTGTTTTTT. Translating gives CSVVLEGEKLFF.

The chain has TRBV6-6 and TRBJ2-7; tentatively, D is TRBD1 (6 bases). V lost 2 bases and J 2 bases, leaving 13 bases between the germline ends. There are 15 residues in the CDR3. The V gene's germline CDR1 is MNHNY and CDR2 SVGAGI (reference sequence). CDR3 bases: TGTGCCAGCAGTTACCCTACACAGGGAACCTACGAGCAGTACTTC. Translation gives CASSYPTQGTYEQYF.

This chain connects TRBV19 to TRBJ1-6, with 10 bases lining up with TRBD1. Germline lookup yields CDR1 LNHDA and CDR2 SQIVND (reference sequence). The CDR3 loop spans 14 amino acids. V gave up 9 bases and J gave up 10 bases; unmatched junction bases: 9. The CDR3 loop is CASKETGGGSPLHF. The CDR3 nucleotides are TGTGCCAGCAAAGAGACAGGGGGCGGATCACCCCTCCACTTT.

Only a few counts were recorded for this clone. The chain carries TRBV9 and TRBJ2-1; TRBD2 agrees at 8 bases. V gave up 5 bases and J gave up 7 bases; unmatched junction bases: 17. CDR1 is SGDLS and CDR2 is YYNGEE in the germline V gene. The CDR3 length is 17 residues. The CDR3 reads CASSLWGLAGNFNEQFF. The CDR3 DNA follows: TGTGCCAGCAGTCTCTGGGGATTAGCGGGGAATTTTAATGAGCAGTTCTTC.

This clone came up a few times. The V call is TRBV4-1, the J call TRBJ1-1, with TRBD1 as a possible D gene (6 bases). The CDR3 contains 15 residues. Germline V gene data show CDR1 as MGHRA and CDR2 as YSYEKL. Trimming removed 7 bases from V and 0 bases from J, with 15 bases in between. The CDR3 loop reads CASNQGPRMNTEAFF. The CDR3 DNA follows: TGCGCCAGCAACCAGGGGCCCCGGATGAACACTGAAGCTTTCTTT.